One sample yielded the 8 T cell receptor beta chains listed below, sequenced in a study of cytomegalovirus exposure and HLA in healthy donors. With 60 Vbeta and 13 Jbeta primers, the PCR was carried out. Produced via immunoSEQ multiplex PCR; TCRdb's table is partial and in-frame only. This sample yields about 67,000 clones, of which approximately 67% are seen a single time; just over 2% belongs to the top ten. Material: PBMCs. The receptors were sampled from a woman aged 25-40 years in good health and CMV-seronegative.

This chain connects TRBV5-1 to TRBJ2-1; 8 bases match TRBD2. The germline V gene encodes CDR1 SGHRS and CDR2 YFSETQ. J lost 0 bases, V lost 5 bases, and 7 bases had no gene match. The CDR3 covers 16 residues. In DNA form, the CDR3 reads TGCGCCAGCAGTTACGATCGGGGGGGCTCCTACAATGAGCAGTTCTTC. Encoded protein: CASSYDRGGSYNEQFF.

The V and J genes are TRBV6-5 and TRBJ1-4; 9 nucleotides align to TRBD1. V lost 9 bases, J lost 5 bases, and 4 bases stayed unmatched. This CDR3 has 13 amino acids. The germline V gene has CDR1 MNHEY and CDR2 SVGAGI. The CDR3 loop reads CASRQGDNEKLFF. The CDR3 DNA follows: TGTGCCAGTAGACAGGGGGACAATGAAAAACTGTTTTTT.

The CDR3 is CASSPFSGNKEKLFF. CDR3 DNA sequence: TGTGCCAGCTCACCATTCTCGGGGAATAAAGAAAAACTGTTTTTT. V gene TRBV18 combines with J gene TRBJ1-4, with D unresolved. There are 15 residues in the CDR3. Germline loops: CDR1 KGHSH, CDR2 LQKENI. V was trimmed by 2 bases and J by 8 bases, leaving 15 bases between them.

The chain employs TRBV6-5 and TRBJ1-2, with a weak D call TRBD1 (5 bases). Germline lookup yields CDR1 MNHEY and CDR2 SVGAGI. The CDR3 spans 13 residues. V was shortened by 7 bases and J by 4 bases, with 13 bases between the two germline ends. The CDR3 nucleotides read TGTGCCAGCACCTACGGGGGTGGCTATGGCTACACCTTC. This codes for CASTYGGGYGYTF.

This clone has just a few counts. V usage is TRBV6-5 and J usage is TRBJ1-1; D is possibly TRBD1 (5 bases). Germline CDR1 reads MNHEY; CDR2 reads SVGAGI. V was pared by 5 bases and J by 4 bases, with 8 bases between. The CDR3 totals 12 residues. For the CDR3, the DNA is TGTGCCAGCAGTGACAGATCCACTGAAGCTTTCTTT. Translating it yields CASSDRSTEAFF.

The chain links TRBV29-1 to TRBJ1-3; no firm D call. CDR3 length: 14 amino acids. The V and J ends lost 1 base and 4 bases respectively, with 11 bases between them. The germline gives CDR1 SQVTM, CDR2 ANQGSEA. The CDR3 spells CSVEGQSAGNTIYF. The CDR3 nucleotides are TGCAGCGTTGAAGGGCAGTCCGCAGGAAACACCATATATTTT.

A few counts support this clone. The chain employs TRBV18 and TRBJ2-7, with 12 bases matching TRBD1. Germline CDR1 and CDR2: KGHSH and LQKENI. This CDR3 contains 15 residues. Trimming at V came to 4 bases and at J to 7 bases, leaving 8 bases not matched to a gene. The CDR3, as DNA: TGTGCCAGCTCACTGGCCGGGACAGGGGGCGATGAGCAGTACTTC. As protein: CASSLAGTGGDEQYF.

This sequence joins TRBV6-5 and TRBJ1-5; a possible D gene is TRBD1 (5 bases). Per germline, CDR1 MNHEY and CDR2 SVGAGI. V dropped 3 bases and J dropped 0 bases, with 6 bases sitting between them. This CDR3 comprises 14 residues. CDR3 in amino acids: CASSYQGSNQPQHF. The CDR3 bases are TGTGCCAGCAGTTATCAGGGTAGCAATCAGCCCCAGCATTTT.